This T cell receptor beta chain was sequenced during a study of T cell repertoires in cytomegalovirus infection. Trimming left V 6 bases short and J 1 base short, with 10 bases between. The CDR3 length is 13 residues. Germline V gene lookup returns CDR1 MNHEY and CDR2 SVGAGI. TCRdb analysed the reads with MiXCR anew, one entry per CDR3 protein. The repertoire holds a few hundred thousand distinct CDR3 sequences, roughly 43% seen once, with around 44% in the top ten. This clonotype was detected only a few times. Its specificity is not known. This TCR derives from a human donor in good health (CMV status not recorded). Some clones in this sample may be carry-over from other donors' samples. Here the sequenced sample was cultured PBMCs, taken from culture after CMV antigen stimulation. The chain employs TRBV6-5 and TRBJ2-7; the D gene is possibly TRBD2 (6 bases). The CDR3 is CASSRLDSYEQYF. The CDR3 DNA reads TGTGCCAGCAGCCGACTAGATTCCTACGAGCAGTACTTC.